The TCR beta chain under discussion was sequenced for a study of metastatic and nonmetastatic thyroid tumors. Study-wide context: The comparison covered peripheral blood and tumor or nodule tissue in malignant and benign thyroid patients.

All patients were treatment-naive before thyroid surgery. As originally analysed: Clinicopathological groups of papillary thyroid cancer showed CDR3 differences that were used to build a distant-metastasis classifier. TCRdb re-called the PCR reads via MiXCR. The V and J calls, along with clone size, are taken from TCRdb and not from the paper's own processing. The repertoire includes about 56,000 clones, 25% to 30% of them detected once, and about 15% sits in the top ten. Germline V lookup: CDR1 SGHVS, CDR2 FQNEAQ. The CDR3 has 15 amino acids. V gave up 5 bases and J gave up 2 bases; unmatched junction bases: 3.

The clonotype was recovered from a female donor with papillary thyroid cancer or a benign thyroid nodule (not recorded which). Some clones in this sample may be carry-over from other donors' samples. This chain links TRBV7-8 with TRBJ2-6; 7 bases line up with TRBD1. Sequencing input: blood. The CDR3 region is CASSRRGTGANVLTF. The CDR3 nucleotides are TGTGCCAGCAGCCGCAGGGGGACTGGGGCCAACGTCCTGACTTTC.